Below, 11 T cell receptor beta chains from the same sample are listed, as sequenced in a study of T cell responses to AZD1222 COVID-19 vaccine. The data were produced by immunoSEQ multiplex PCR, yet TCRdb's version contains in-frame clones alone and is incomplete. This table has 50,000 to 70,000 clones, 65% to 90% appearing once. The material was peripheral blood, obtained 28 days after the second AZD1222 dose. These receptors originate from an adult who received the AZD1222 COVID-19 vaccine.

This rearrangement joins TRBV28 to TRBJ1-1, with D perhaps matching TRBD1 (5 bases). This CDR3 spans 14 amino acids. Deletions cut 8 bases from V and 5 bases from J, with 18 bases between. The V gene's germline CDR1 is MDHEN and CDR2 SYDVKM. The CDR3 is CASDPGEVRTEAFF. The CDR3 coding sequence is TGTGCCAGCGATCCGGGGGAAGTACGGACTGAAGCTTTCTTT.

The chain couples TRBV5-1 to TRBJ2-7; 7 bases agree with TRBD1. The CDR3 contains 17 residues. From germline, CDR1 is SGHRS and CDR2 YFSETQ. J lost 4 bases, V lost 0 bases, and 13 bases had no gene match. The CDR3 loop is CASSLAPGTQGVYEQYF. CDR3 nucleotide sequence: TGCGCCAGCAGCTTGGCCCCGGGAACCCAGGGGGTTTACGAGCAGTACTTC.

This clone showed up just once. CDR3 nucleotide sequence: TGTGCCAGCAGCTCGCCAGTAGCGGGGGGAAACACCGGGGAGCTGTTTTTT. Its protein product is CASSSPVAGGNTGELFF. This sequence joins TRBV4-2 and TRBJ2-2; 10 bases align to TRBD2. J gave up 2 bases and V 5 bases, and 8 bases lay outside the gene matches. Germline CDR1 and CDR2: LGHNA and YNFKEQ. This CDR3 is 17 amino acids long.

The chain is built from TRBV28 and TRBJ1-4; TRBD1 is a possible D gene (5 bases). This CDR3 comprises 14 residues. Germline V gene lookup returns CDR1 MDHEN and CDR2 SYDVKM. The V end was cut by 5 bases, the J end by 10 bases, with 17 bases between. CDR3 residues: CASSAQVEAVKLFF. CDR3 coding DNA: TGTGCCAGCAGTGCACAGGTCGAGGCTGTAAAACTGTTTTTT.

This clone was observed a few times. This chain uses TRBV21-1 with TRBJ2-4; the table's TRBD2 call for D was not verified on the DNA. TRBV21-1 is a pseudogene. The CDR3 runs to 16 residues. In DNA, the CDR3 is TGTGCCAGCAGCAAAGCTGGAGGGGTGGCCAAAAACATTCAGTACTTC. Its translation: CASSKAGGVAKNIQYF.

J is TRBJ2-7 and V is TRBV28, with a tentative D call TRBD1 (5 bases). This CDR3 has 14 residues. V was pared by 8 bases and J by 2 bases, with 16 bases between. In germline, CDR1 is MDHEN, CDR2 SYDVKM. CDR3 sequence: CASRMVRQTYEQYF. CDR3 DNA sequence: TGTGCCAGCCGGATGGTGAGACAGACCTACGAGCAGTACTTC.

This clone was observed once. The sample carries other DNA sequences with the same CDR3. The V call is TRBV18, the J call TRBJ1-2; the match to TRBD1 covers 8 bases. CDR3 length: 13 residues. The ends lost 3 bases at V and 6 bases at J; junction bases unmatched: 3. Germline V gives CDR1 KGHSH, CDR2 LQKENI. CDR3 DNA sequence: TGTGCCAGCTCACCCCAGGGGGCGGATGGCTACACCTTC. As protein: CASSPQGADGYTF.

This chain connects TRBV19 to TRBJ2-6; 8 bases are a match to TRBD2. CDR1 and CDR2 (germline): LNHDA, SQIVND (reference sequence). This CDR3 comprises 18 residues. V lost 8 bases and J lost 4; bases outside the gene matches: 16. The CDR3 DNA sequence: TGTGCCAGTCGATCTTTAGCGGGGTCGTCCCGGGGGGCCAACGTCCTGACTTTC. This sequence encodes CASRSLAGSSRGANVLTF.

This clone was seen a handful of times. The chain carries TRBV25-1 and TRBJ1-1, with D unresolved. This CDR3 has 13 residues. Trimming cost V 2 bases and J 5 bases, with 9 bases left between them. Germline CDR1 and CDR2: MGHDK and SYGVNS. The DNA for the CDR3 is TGTGCCAGCAGTGAACAGGATAGTACTGAAGCTTTCTTT. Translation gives CASSEQDSTEAFF.

For the CDR3, the DNA is TGTGCCAGCAGTGCCAACCTAGGGCTGCCTAACTATGGCTACACCTTC. Amino acid sequence: CASSANLGLPNYGYTF. This sequence joins TRBV27 and TRBJ1-2, with D hard to call. The CDR3 consists of 16 residues. Per germline, CDR1 MNHEY and CDR2 SMNVEV (reference sequence). Trimming took 5 bases from V and 0 from J, leaving 16 bases between them.

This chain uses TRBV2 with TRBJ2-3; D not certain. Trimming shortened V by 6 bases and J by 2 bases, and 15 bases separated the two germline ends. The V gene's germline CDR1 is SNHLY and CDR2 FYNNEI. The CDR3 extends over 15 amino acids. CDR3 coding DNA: TGTGCCAGCAGCGCCAGGTCAGGCAACACAGATACGCAGTATTTT. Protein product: CASSARSGNTDTQYF.